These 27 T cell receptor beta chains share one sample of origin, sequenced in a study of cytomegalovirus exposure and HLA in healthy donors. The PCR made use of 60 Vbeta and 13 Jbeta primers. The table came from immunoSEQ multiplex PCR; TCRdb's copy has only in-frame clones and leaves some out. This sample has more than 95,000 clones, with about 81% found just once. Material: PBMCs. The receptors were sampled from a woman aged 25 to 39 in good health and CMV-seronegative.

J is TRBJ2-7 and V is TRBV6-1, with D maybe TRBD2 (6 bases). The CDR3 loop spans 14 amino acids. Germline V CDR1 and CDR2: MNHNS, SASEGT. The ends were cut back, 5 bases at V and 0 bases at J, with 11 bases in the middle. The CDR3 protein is CASSRRGTSYEQYF. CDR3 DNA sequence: TGTGCCAGCAGTCGGCGGGGCACCTCCTACGAGCAGTACTTC.

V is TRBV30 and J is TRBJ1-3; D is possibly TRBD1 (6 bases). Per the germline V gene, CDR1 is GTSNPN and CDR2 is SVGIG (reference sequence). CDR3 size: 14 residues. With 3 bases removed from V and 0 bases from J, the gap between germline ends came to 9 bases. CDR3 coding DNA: TGTGCCTGGAGGGGACAAGCCTCTGGAAACACCATATATTTT. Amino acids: CAWRGQASGNTIYF.

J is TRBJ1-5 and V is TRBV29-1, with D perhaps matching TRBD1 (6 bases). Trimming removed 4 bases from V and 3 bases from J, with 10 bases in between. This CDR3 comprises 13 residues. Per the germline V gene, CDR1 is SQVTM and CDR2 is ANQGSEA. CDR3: CSVAGALNQPQHF. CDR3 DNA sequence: TGCAGCGTTGCAGGGGCTCTCAATCAGCCCCAGCATTTT.

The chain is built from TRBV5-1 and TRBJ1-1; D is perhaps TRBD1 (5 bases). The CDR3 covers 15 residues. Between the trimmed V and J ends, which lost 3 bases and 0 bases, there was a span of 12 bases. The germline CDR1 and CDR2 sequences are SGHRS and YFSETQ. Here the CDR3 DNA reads TGCGCCAGCAGCTCCAATGCGGGGCTGAACACTGAAGCTTTCTTT. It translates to CASSSNAGLNTEAFF.

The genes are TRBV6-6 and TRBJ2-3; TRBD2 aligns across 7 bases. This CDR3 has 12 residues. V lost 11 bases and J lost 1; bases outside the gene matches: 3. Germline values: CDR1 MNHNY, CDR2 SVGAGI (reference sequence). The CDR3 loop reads CAESGGTDTQYF. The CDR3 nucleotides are TGTGCCGAAAGCGGGGGCACAGATACGCAGTATTTT.

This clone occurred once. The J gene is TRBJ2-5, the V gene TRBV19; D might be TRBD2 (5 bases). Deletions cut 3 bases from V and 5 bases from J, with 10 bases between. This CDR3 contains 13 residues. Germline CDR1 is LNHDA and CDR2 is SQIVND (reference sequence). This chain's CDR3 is CASSIMGVETQYF. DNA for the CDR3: TGTGCCAGTAGTATTATGGGAGTGGAGACCCAGTACTTC. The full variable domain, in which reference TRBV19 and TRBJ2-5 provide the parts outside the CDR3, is DGGITQSPKYLFRKEGQNVTLSCEQNLNHDAMYWYRQDPGQGLRLIYYSQIVNDFQKGDIAEGYSVSREKKESFPLTVTSAQKNPTAFYLCASSIMGVETQYFGPGTRLLVL.

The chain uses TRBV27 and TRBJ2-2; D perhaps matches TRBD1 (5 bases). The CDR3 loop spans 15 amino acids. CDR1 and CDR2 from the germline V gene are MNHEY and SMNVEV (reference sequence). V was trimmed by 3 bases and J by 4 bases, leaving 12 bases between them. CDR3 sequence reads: CASSFSRQITGELFF. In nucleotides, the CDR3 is TGTGCCAGCAGTTTCTCCCGACAGATCACCGGGGAGCTGTTTTTT.

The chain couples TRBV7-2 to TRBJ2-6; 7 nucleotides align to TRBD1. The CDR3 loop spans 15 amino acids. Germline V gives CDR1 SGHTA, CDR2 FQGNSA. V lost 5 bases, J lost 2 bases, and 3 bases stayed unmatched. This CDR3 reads CASSPTGAGANVLTF. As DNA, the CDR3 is TGTGCCAGCAGCCCAACAGGGGCTGGGGCCAACGTCCTGACTTTC.

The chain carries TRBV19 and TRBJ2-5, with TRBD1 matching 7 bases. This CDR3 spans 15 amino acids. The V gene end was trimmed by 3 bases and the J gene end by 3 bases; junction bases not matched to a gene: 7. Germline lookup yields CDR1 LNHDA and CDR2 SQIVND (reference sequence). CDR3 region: CASSISRDRKETQYF. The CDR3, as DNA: TGTGCCAGTAGTATCAGCCGGGACAGAAAAGAGACCCAGTACTTC. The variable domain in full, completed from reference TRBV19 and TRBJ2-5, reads DGGITQSPKYLFRKEGQNVTLSCEQNLNHDAMYWYRQDPGQGLRLIYYSQIVNDFQKGDIAEGYSVSREKKESFPLTVTSAQKNPTAFYLCASSISRDRKETQYFGPGTRLLVL.

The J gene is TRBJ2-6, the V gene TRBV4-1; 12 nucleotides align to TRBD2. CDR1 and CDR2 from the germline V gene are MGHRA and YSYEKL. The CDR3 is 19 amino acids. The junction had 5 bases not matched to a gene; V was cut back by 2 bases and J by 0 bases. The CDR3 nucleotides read TGCGCCAGCAGCCAATTTGGACTAGCGGGATTCTCTGGGGCCAACGTCCTGACTTTC. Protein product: CASSQFGLAGFSGANVLTF.

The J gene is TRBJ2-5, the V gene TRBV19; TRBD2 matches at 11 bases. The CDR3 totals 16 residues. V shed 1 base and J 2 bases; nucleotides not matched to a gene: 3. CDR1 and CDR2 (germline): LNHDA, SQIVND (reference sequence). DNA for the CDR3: TGTGCCAGTAGTATAGGAGTAGCGGGGGGGCAAGAGACCCAGTACTTC. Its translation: CASSIGVAGGQETQYF.

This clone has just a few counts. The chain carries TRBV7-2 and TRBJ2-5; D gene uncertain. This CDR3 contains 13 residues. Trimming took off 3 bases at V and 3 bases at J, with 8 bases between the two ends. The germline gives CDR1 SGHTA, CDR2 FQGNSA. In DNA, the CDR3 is TGTGCCAGCAGCTTTATACGGGAAGAGACCCAGTACTTC. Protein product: CASSFIREETQYF. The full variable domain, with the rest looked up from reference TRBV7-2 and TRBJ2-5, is GAGVSQSPSNKVTEKGKDVELRCDPISGHTALYWYRQSLGQGLEFLIYFQGNSAPDKSGLPSDRFSAERTGGSVSTLTIQRTQQEDSAVYLCASSFIREETQYFGPGTRLLVL.

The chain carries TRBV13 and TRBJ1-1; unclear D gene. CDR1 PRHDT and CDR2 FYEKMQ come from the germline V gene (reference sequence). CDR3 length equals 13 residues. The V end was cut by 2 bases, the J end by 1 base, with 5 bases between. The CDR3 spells CASSLSGNTEAFF. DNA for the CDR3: TGTGCCAGCAGCTTATCAGGGAACACTGAAGCTTTCTTT.

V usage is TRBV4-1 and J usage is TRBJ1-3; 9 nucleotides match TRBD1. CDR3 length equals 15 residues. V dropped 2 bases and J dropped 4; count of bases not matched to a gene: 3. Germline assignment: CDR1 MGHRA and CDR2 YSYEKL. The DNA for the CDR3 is TGCGCCAGCAGCCAACCCGGGACAGGGGGAAACACCATATATTTT. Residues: CASSQPGTGGNTIYF.

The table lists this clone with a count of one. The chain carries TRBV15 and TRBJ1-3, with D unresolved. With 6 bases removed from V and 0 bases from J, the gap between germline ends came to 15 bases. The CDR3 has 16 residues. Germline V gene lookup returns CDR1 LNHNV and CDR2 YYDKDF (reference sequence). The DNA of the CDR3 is TGTGCCACCAGTGGGAGACGGCCGACCTCTGGAAACACCATATATTTT. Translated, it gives CATSGRRPTSGNTIYF.

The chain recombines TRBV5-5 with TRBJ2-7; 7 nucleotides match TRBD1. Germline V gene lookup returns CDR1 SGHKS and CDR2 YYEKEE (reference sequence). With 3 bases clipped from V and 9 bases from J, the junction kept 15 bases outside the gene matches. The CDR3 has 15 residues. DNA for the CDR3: TGTGCCAGCAGCTGGACCGGGACAGACCTTTTACGGCAGTACTTC. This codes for CASSWTGTDLLRQYF.

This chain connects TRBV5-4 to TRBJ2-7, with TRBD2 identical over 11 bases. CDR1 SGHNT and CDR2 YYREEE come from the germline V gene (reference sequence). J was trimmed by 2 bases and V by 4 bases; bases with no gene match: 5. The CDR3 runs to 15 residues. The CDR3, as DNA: TGTGCCAGCAGCCCCGGGACTAGCGGAACCTACGAGCAGTACTTC. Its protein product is CASSPGTSGTYEQYF.

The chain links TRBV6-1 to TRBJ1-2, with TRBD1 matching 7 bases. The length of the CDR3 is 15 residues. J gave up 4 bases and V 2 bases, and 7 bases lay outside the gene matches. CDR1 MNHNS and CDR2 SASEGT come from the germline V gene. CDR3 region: CASSETPGTAYGYTF. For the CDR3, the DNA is TGTGCCAGCAGTGAAACCCCCGGGACAGCCTATGGCTACACCTTC.

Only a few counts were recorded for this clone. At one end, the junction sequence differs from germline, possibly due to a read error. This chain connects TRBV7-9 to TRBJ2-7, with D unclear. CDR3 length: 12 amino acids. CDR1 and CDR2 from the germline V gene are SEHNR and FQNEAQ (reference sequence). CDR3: CSSSSFSYEQYF. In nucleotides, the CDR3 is TGTTCCAGCAGCTCTTTCTCCTACGAGCAGTACTTC.

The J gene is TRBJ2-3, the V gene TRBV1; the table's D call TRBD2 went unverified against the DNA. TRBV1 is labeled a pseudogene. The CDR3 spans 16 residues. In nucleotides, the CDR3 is TGCACCAGCAGCCAAGACCTGGACTTCGGACTAAATACGCAGTATTTT. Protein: CTSSQDLDFGLNTQYF.

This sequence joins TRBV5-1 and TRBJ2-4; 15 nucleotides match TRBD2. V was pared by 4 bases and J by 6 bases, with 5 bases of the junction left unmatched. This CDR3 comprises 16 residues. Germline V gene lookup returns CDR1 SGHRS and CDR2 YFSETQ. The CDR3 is CASSPRTSGGANIQYF. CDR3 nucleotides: TGCGCCAGCAGCCCTCGGACTAGCGGGGGGGCAAACATTCAGTACTTC.

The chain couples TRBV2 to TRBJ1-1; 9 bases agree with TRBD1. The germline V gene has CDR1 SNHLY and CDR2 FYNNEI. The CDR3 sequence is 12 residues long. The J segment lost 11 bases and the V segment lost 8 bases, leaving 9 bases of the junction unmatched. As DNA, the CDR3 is TGTGCCAGCGAGGGACAGGGAAATGAGGCTTTCTTT. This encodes CASEGQGNEAFF.

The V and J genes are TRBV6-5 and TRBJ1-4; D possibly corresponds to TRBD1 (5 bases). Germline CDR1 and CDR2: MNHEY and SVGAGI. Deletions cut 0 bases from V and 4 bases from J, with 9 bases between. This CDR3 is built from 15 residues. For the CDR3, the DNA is TGTGCCAGCAGTTACTCGGGGGGAGGTAATGAAAAACTGTTTTTT. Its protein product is CASSYSGGGNEKLFF.

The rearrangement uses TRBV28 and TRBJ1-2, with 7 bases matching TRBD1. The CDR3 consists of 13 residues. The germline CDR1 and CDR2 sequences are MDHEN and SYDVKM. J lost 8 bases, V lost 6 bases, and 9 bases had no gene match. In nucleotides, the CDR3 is TGTGCCAGCAGAATTTCAGGGGGATGGGGCTACACCTTC. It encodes CASRISGGWGYTF.

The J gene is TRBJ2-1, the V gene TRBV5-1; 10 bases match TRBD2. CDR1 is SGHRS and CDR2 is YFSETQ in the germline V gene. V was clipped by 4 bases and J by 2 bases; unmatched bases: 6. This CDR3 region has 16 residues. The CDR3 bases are TGCGCCAGCAGCGTCTTAGCGGGAGGTCCCTACAATGAGCAGTTCTTC. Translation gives CASSVLAGGPYNEQFF.

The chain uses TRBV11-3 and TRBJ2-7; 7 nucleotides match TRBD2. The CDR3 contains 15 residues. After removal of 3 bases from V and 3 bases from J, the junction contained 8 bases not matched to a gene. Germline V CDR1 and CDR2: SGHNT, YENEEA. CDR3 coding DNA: TGTGCCAGCAGCTTCGCGGGCGGGAGCCTCTACGAGCAGTACTTC. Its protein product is CASSFAGGSLYEQYF. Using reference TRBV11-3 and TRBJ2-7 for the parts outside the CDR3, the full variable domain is EAGVVQSPRYKIIEKKQPVAFWCNPISGHNTLYWYLQNLGQGPELLIRYENEEAVDDSQLPKDRFSAERLKGVDSTLKIQPAELGDSAVYLCASSFAGGSLYEQYFGPGTRLTVT.

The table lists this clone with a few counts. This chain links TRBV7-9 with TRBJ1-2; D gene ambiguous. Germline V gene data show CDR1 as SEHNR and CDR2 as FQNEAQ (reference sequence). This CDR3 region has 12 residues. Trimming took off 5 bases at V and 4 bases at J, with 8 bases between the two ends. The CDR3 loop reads CASSREVYGYTF. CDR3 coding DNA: TGTGCCAGCAGCCGTGAGGTCTATGGCTACACCTTC.